The T cell receptor beta chain described here comes from a study of T cell responses to AZD1222 COVID-19 vaccine. Across the whole study: Second doses at about 4 or about 12 weeks were pooled.

The CDR3 is 17 residues long. Germline V gene data show CDR1 as SGHDN and CDR2 as FVKESK. V was clipped by 5 bases and J by 4 bases; unmatched bases: 11. Generated by immunoSEQ multiplex PCR, the TCRdb table keeps only in-frame clones and is missing some. The sample has approximately 160,000 clones, 75% to 90% seen once; the top ten hold 2.5% to 3%. This sequence was found in an adult in good health. The chain combines TRBV14 with TRBJ2-2; 9 bases align to TRBD2. This sample comprised peripheral blood, obtained on day 0 of AZD1222 vaccination. DNA for the CDR3: TGTGCCAGCAGCTACCAATCTGCGGGAGGGCTCACCGGGGAGCTGTTTTTT. Its protein product is CASSYQSAGGLTGELFF.